A selection of T cell receptor beta chains follows, all from one sample in a study of shared clonotypes between healthy human individuals. This table comes from immunoSEQ multiplex PCR, and its TCRdb copy is limited to in-frame clones, with some not included. The repertoire holds under 2,500,000 clones, with approximately 94% as singletons. Sequencing was carried out using naive CD4+ T cells sorted from blood. All receptors derive from a man aged 18 to 29 in good health. Each CDR3 is given with its conserved first and last residue.

>TRBJ1-1|TRBV5-5
CASSGLQGLAEAFF
>TRBJ2-1|TRBV15
CATSRRKGTSGYNEQFF
>TRBJ2-1|TRBV4-1
CASSWTSGSPSSYNEQFF
>TRBJ2-7|TRBV18
CATEAGTGNEQYF
>TRBJ1-2|TRBV6-8
CASSTGYGYTF
>TRBJ2-1|TRBV6-1
CACGRDTSYNEQFF
>TRBJ2-1|TRBV7-8
CASSRGLAGGSSEQFF
>TRBJ2-5|TRBV15
CATSSDRGNQETQYF
>TRBJ2-5|TRBV27
CASSLVLAGGLGTQYF
>TRBJ1-1|TRBV14
CASSQVSSKRDTEAFF
>TRBJ2-3|TRBV9
CASGTSGSTDTQYF
>TRBJ2-7|TRBV10-3
CAISGVAFSYEQYF
>TRBJ1-5|TRBV7-9
CASSPWGEEQPQHF
>TRBJ2-1|TRBV7-2
CASSLEGRPYNEQFF
>TRBJ2-7|TRBV5-1
CASSVVGGNPYEQYF
>TRBJ2-6|TRBV10-2
CASSGQGFGANVLTF
>TRBJ2-3|TRBV29-1
CSVVFRRGYTDTQYF
>TRBJ2-2|TRBV14
CASSQGNFWGPGELFF
>TRBJ2-1|TRBV4-1
CASSQAYSLAGGYLFF
>TRBJ1-4|TRBV30
CASTGATNEKLFF
>TRBJ2-7|TRBV7-2
CASSLDVAGASYEQYF
>TRBJ2-2|TRBV7-3
CASSLKPRWTGDGGELFF
>TRBJ2-1|TRBV10-1
CASSGERGQDEQFF
>TRBJ2-1|TRBV5-6
CASSLSLVPGLNNNEQFF
>TRBJ2-1|TRBV6-5
CASSYSPPYNEQFF
>TRBJ2-7|TRBV7-3
CASSPAGTGGYEQYF
>TRBJ2-5|TRBV5-6
CASSLGTRQETQYF
>TRBJ2-3|TRBV5-1
CASWGQETDTQYF
>TRBJ1-1|TRBV30
CAWRDSNTEAFF
>TRBJ2-7|TRBV14
CASSQVSGEQYF
>TRBJ1-1|TRBV30
CAWSKGRLNTEAFF
>TRBJ2-7|TRBV7-2
CASSLGGGNSYEQYF
>TRBJ2-7|TRBV5-1
CASSFDREVYEQYF
>TRBJ2-1|TRBV2
CASSVWLAGGHSSYNEQFF
>TRBJ1-2|TRBV7-2
CASSSGGENYGYTF
>TRBJ1-2|TRBV19
CASSILGGRTYGYTF
>TRBJ2-3|TRBV4-3
CASSQDLAGGDTQYF
>TRBJ2-2|TRBV7-2
CASSRPGVTGELFF
>TRBJ2-7|TRBV27
CASSPFGEGLYEQYF
>TRBJ2-1|TRBV10-3
CAISAASQGNEQFF
>TRBJ2-1|TRBV10-2
CASSRTYNEQFF
>TRBJ2-1|TRBV30
CAWSSEIHNEQFF
>TRBJ1-5|TRBV7-2
CASSFGTSTQPQHF
>TRBJ1-5|TRBV5-6
CASSPGTGHDQPQHF
>TRBJ2-1|TRBV6-5
CASSLMQGLDEQFF
>TRBJ2-7|TRBV2
CASSLGHSGTASYEQYF
>TRBJ2-5|TRBV30
CAWKGGKETQYF
>TRBJ2-3|TRBV9
CASSVGVSGGPTDTQYF